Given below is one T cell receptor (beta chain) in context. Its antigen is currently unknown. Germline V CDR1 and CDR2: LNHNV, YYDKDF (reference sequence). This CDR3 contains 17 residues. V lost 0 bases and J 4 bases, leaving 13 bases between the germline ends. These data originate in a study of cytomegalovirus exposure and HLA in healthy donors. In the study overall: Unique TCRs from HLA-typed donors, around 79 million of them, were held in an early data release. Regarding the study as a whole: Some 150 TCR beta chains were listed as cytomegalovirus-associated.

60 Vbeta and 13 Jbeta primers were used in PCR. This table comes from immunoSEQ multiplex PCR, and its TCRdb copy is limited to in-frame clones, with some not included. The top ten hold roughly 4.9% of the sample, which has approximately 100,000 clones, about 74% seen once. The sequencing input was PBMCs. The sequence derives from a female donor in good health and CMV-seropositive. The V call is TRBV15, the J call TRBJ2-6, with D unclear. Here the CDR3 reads CATSRDPPAWGANVLTF. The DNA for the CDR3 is TGTGCCACCAGCAGAGATCCCCCCGCGTGGGGGGCCAACGTCCTGACTTTC.